Included here is one T cell receptor (beta chain) sequence, with context. Antigen: not known. The CDR3 spans 13 residues. Unmatched junction bases numbered 8, after V lost 7 bases and J lost 6 bases. The V gene's germline CDR1 is MNHEY and CDR2 SVGAGI. 13 Jbeta primers and 60 Vbeta primers were used for the PCR. Some clones are missing from TCRdb's copy, which holds only in-frame ones; the method was immunoSEQ multiplex PCR. The table shows around 200,000 clones, with 65% to 85% occurring only once. These data are taken from a study of cytomegalovirus exposure and HLA in healthy donors. The study, taken as a whole, reports: In an earlier analysis, productive rearrangement rates for most beta V segments clustered near 87% or 30%.

Specimen: PBMCs. The TCR originated in a man in his fifties or sixties in good health and CMV-seronegative. This sequence joins TRBV6-5 and TRBJ1-2; 7 bases line up with TRBD1. CDR3 DNA: TGTGCCAGCACCGAAACAGGGGTGGATGGCTACACCTTC. Translated, it gives CASTETGVDGYTF.